This TCR beta chain was captured in a study of blood T cell repertoires in COVID-19. Trimming took off 1 base at V and 0 bases at J, with 6 bases between the two ends. The CDR3 is 14 amino acids. In germline, CDR1 is SGHTA, CDR2 FQGNSA. Only in-frame clones appear in the TCRdb table, and some are missing; sequencing was by immunoSEQ multiplex PCR. The sample holds 300,000 to 400,000 clones, around 86% seen once. The chain combines TRBV7-2 with TRBJ1-2, with unresolved D. The sequence came from a man in his sixties who had recovered from COVID-19. The specimen was PBMCs or T cells enriched from blood (not recorded which). The CDR3 loop reads CASSLVPANYGYTF. For the CDR3, the DNA is TGTGCCAGCAGCTTAGTACCAGCTAACTATGGCTACACCTTC.